The clone carrying this TCR beta chain was detected only once. Its antigen is currently unknown. This PCR relied on a set of 60 Vbeta primers and 13 Jbeta primers. Original processing methods: Later analysis identified approximately 80 million unique TCR beta chains, about 10 million shared. Assay used: immunoSEQ multiplex PCR; TCRdb lists only in-frame clones, some missing. V and J calls and clone size are copied from that table; D and trimming were computed from the DNA. The data show approximately 130,000 clones, with around 80% seen just once and approximately 2.8% held by the top ten. The data belong to a study of cytomegalovirus exposure and HLA in healthy donors. General study results and limits: Later analysis identified over 15,000 TCR beta sequences associated with HLA alleles, using a false discovery rate threshold of 0.05. Among TCR beta chains, those listed as cytomegalovirus-associated numbered around 180. CMV serostatus stood as the only immune exposure information on hand.

The CDR3 is made up of 15 amino acids. The germline gives CDR1 SGHTS, CDR2 YDEGEE. This TCR was recovered from a boy aged 2 to 10 in good health and CMV-seronegative. The rearrangement links TRBV5-8 to TRBJ2-5; TRBD1 is a possible D gene (6 bases). TRBJ2-7 matches the DNA end more closely, so the J call is doubtful. The specimen was PBMCs. CDR3 DNA sequence: TGTGCCAGCAGCTTATCCGGGACAAACTCCTACGAGCAGTACTTC. Translating gives CASSLSGTNSYEQYF.